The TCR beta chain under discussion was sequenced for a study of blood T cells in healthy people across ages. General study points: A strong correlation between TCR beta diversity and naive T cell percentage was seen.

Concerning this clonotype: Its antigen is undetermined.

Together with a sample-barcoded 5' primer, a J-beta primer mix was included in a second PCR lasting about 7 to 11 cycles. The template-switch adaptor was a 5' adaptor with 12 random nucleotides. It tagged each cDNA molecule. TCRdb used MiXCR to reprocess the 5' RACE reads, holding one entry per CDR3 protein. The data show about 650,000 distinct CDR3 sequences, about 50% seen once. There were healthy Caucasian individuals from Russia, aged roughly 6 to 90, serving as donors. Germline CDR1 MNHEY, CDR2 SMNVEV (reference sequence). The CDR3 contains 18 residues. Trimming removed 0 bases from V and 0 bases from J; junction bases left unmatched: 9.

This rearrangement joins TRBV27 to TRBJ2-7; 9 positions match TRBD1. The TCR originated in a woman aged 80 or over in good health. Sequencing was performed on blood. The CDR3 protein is CASSLSIFGTGLSYEQYF. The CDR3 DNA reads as TGTGCCAGCAGTTTATCGATTTTTGGGACAGGGCTCTCCTACGAGCAGTACTTC.